This TCR beta chain was found in a study of T cell responses to AZD1222 COVID-19 vaccine. This table comes from immunoSEQ multiplex PCR, and its TCRdb copy is limited to in-frame clones, with some not included. The table shows roughly 140,000 clones, with 75% to 90% occurring only once. The V end lost 6 bases, the J end lost 6 bases, and 17 bases lay between the germline ends. The CDR3 spans 14 residues. In germline, CDR1 is SNHLY, CDR2 FYNNEI. The V gene is TRBV2, the J gene TRBJ1-2; TRBD1 is a possible D gene (5 bases). The TCR was taken from an adult in good health. Sequencing used peripheral blood, obtained on day 0 of MenACWY control vaccination. This CDR3 is CASRERQIKDGYTF. CDR3 DNA: TGTGCCAGCAGGGAGAGACAGATTAAAGATGGCTACACCTTC.